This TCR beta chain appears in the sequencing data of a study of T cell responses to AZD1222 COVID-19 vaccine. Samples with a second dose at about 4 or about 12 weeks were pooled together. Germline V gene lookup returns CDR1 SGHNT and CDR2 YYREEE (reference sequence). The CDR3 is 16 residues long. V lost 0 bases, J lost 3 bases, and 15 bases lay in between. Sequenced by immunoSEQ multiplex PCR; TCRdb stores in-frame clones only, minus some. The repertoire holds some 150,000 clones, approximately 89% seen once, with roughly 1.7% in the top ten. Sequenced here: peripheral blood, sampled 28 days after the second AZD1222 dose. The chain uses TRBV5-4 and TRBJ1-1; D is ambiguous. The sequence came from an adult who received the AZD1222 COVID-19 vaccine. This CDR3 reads CASSLAWGRDYTEAFF. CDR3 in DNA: TGTGCCAGCAGCTTGGCGTGGGGAAGGGATTACACTGAAGCTTTCTTT.